This T cell receptor beta chain was captured in a study of identical twins. Findings and limits, study-wide: The study found that models underestimated out-of-frame TCR alpha sharing in monozygotic twins.

TCRdb re-derived calls from the 5' RACE reads in MiXCR, one entry per CDR3 protein. The sample gives about 890,000 distinct CDR3 sequences, 9% to 15% of which show up once; under 2% is in the top ten. Each donor (without exception) was a healthy Caucasian. A remark on this clonotype: Its antigen is not known.

The sample was also reused in another study, on yellow fever vaccine responses in identical twins.

Specimen: PBMCs. The TCR was taken from a woman younger than 30 in good health.

In nucleotides, the CDR3 is TGTGCCAGCAGTTTCTCAGCGAACCGCTACGAGCAGTACTTC. Its protein product is CASSFSANRYEQYF. The chain employs TRBV12-3 or TRBV12-4 and TRBJ2-7; no clear D. This CDR3 spans 14 amino acids. V lost 3 bases and J 3 bases, leaving 12 bases between the germline ends.